Listed below are T cell receptor beta chains from one sample, sequenced in a study of T cells after somatic rescue of genetic block. Profiled with immunoSEQ multiplex PCR; TCRdb holds only in-frame clones, not every one. Among about 88,000 clones listed, around 89% were seen once. Sequences were obtained from peripheral blood mononuclear cells (PBMCs). The source is a woman aged 18-35 years. CDR3s include the opening cysteine and the closing phenylalanine or tryptophan.

>TRBV9
CASSYGGHEQYF
>TRBV11-1
CASSFGLADYNEQFF
>TRBV18
CASSPSGTPNTGELFF
>TRBV6-1
CASSPSGTSYNEQFF
>TRBV27
CASSFGTEVEKLFF
>TRBV5-1
CASSLASGQPQHF
>TRBV5-6
CASSLQGVEAFF
>TRBV9
CASSVDDSGASVQYF
>TRBV5-5
CASSLRQGEGYEQYF
>TRBV30
CAHWDWNNNSPLHF
>TRBV7-2
CASSPRQGAVTGELFF
>TRBV28
CASSLPTGVPQETQYF
>TRBV11-3
CASSPRQGPTGTEAFF